The clone carrying this T cell receptor beta chain was found a few times. Its specificity is unknown. The data belong to a study of T-cell memory formation after mild COVID-19. Study at large: Largely donor-specific sequence clusters came from two donors. Study conclusions and caveats: Cross-reactive memory apparently joined, as some responding clones appeared in pre-infection memory. Among CD4+ contracting clones, most were CM and EM, and CD8+ ones EMRA.

TCRdb re-called the 5' RACE reads through MiXCR, storing one row per CDR3 protein. The sample lists 500,000 to 650,000 distinct CDR3 sequences; less than 25% were seen once. The specimen sequenced was PBMCs or a T cell subset sorted from them (not recorded which). The sequence was obtained from an adult woman who had mild COVID-19 (a few samples of this study predate the infection). Cell type and time point are not known.

CDR3 sequence: CASSLEEYGGYTF. CDR3 coding DNA: TGTGCCAGCAGCTTGGAAGAGTATGGGGGCTACACCTTC. This sequence joins TRBV5-4 and TRBJ1-2; D is unresolved. Germline V gene lookup returns CDR1 SGHNT and CDR2 YYREEE (reference sequence). V lost 0 bases to trimming and J lost 8 bases, with 11 bases between them. This CDR3 comprises 13 residues. Full variable domain (remainder filled in from reference TRBV5-4 and TRBJ1-2): ETGVTQSPTHLIKTRGQQVTLRCSSQSGHNTVSWYQQALGQGPQFIFQYYREEENGRGNFPPRFSGLQFPNYSSELNVNALELDDSALYLCASSLEEYGGYTFGSGTRLTVV.